The clone carrying this T cell receptor (beta chain) was counted a few times. V lost 6 bases, J lost 7 bases, and 9 bases stayed unmatched. The V gene's germline CDR1 is SNHLY and CDR2 FYNNEI. There are 13 residues in the CDR3. These data come from a study of blood T cell repertoires in COVID-19. This table comes from immunoSEQ multiplex PCR, and its TCRdb copy is limited to in-frame clones, with some not included. The data contain about 500,000 clones, about nine tenths of them singletons. The sequence was obtained from a woman under 30 who had recovered from COVID-19. Sequenced input: PBMCs or T cells enriched from blood (not recorded which). V and J are TRBV2 and TRBJ2-7; TRBD2 matches 7 bases. The DNA of the CDR3 is TGTGCCAGCAGCTCCGGACTAGAAGGAGAGCAGTACTTC. It yields the protein CASSSGLEGEQYF.